These 30 T cell receptor beta chains share one sample of origin, sequenced in a study of CD8 T cells in ankylosing spondylitis. TCRdb independently ran MiXCR on the 5' RACE reads; one entry per CDR3 protein. The sample has about 350,000 distinct CDR3 sequences, 20% seen once. Sequencing was performed on blood, either unsorted or a sorted T cell fraction (not recorded which). Receptors originate from a male donor with ankylosing spondylitis or in good health (not recorded which).

The V gene is TRBV20-1, the J gene TRBJ2-7, with 8 bases that match TRBD2. V lost 2 bases to trimming and J lost 6 bases; unmatched junction nucleotides: 21. Per the germline V gene, CDR1 is DFQATT and CDR2 is SNEGSKA (reference sequence). The CDR3 covers 18 residues. In DNA form, the CDR3 reads TGCAGTGCTAGAACCTTACGGGACACCCAAGCGGGGGTATCCGAGCAGTACTTC. Its protein is CSARTLRDTQAGVSEQYF.

As DNA, the CDR3 is TGTGCCAGCAGTGTGAGCAGGGTCGGCTACACCTTC. It specifies CASSVSRVGYTF. The chain recombines TRBV25-1 with TRBJ1-2; tentatively, D is TRBD1 (5 bases). Per germline, CDR1 MGHDK and CDR2 SYGVNS. This CDR3 has 12 amino acids. The ends were cut back, 4 bases at V and 8 bases at J, with 11 bases in the middle.

This clonotype was detected a few times. V gene TRBV6-5 combines with J gene TRBJ2-7; D is possibly TRBD1 (5 bases). From germline, CDR1 is MNHEY and CDR2 SVGAGI. The germline V and J ends were trimmed by 0 bases and 5 bases, with 11 bases remaining between them. The CDR3 sequence is 14 residues long. The CDR3 reads CASSYSQGMNEQYF. The DNA of the CDR3 is TGTGCCAGCAGTTACTCGCAGGGAATGAACGAGCAGTACTTC.

The gene calls are TRBV29-1 and TRBJ1-1, with no clear D. Germline CDR1 and CDR2: SQVTM and ANQGSEA. There are 12 residues in the CDR3. With 1 base removed from V and 3 bases from J, the gap between germline ends came to 6 bases. For the CDR3, the DNA is TGCAGCGTTGAAGGGTTCGACACTGAAGCTTTCTTT. Translating gives CSVEGFDTEAFF.

This chain joins TRBV9 and TRBJ1-2; D possibly corresponds to TRBD1 (6 bases). This CDR3 region has 15 residues. V was cut by 0 bases and J by 3 bases, with 12 bases left in between. The V gene's germline CDR1 is SGDLS and CDR2 YYNGEE. The CDR3 DNA is TGTGCCAGCAGCGTAGTCCCGGACAGCTACTATGGCTACACCTTC. This gives the protein CASSVVPDSYYGYTF.

The chain joins TRBV10-3 to TRBJ2-2; possibly TRBD2 for D (5 bases). The CDR3 is 17 amino acids. V lost 0 bases, J lost 7 bases, and 18 bases lay in between. Looked up from germline, CDR1 is ENHRY and CDR2 is SYGVKD. CDR3: CAISESSADGVSGELFF. CDR3 nucleotide sequence: TGTGCCATCAGTGAGTCGTCAGCGGACGGGGTTAGCGGGGAGCTGTTTTTT.

This clonotype appeared a few times. The chain joins TRBV2 to TRBJ2-7; a weak D match, TRBD1 (5 bases). Germline loops: CDR1 SNHLY, CDR2 FYNNEI. This CDR3 has 13 amino acids. Trimming stripped 11 bases from V and 7 bases from J, with 21 bases between. For the CDR3, the DNA is TGTGCCGCGGTGGTCAGGGCCAAATATGAGCAGTACTTC. As protein: CAAVVRAKYEQYF. Variable domain in full (rest from reference TRBV2 and TRBJ2-7): EPEVTQTPSHQVTQMGQEVILRCVPISNHLYFYWYRQILGQKVEFLVSFYNNEISEKSEIFDDQFSVERPDGSNFTLKIRSTKLEDSAMYFCAAVVRAKYEQYFGPGTRLTVT.

Many counts were recorded for this clonotype. The rearrangement joins TRBV20-1 to TRBJ2-5, with D perhaps matching TRBD1 or TRBD2 (6 bases each). The V gene lost 1 base and the J gene lost 5 bases, with 14 bases spanning the gap. CDR3 length equals 14 residues. Germline CDR1 reads DFQATT; CDR2 reads SNEGSKA (reference sequence). The CDR3 sequence: CSARVIGGPETQYF. The CDR3 region has the DNA TGCAGTGCTAGAGTGATAGGGGGGCCGGAGACCCAGTACTTC.

This chain joins TRBV10-3 and TRBJ2-2, with 9 bases identical to TRBD2. The germline gives CDR1 ENHRY, CDR2 SYGVKD. V was clipped by 7 bases and J by 3 bases; unmatched bases: 6. The CDR3 covers 15 residues. The CDR3 protein is CAITSGGTYTGELFF. The CDR3 nucleotides read TGTGCCATCACAAGCGGGGGGACGTACACCGGGGAGCTGTTTTTT.

The table lists this clonotype with a few counts. The chain links TRBV5-1 to TRBJ2-1, with 11 bases lining up with TRBD2. This CDR3 spans 16 amino acids. The V and J ends lost 0 bases and 9 bases, in that order; junction bases with no gene match: 8. Germline values: CDR1 SGHRS, CDR2 YFSETQ. CDR3 nucleotide sequence: TGCGCCAGCAGCTTGGATCCTAGCGGGGGGTATGGTGAGCAGTTCTTC. The encoded protein is CASSLDPSGGYGEQFF.

The chain links TRBV20-1 to TRBJ2-7; TRBD1 matches at 9 bases. The CDR3 contains 14 residues. The germline gives CDR1 DFQATT, CDR2 SNEGSKA (reference sequence). V shed 6 bases, J shed 2 bases, and the junction held 8 bases outside the gene matches. This CDR3 reads CSAAGDRATYEQYF. The CDR3 DNA reads TGCAGTGCGGCCGGGGACAGGGCCACCTACGAGCAGTACTTC.

The rearrangement joins TRBV14 to TRBJ2-5, with a tentative D call TRBD2 (6 bases). Germline loops: CDR1 SGHDN, CDR2 FVKESK. Trimming left V 1 base short and J 5 bases short, with 17 bases between. The CDR3 runs to 16 residues. The CDR3 protein is CASSQGVRELRETQYF. As DNA, the CDR3 is TGTGCCAGCAGCCAAGGCGTCCGGGAGCTAAGGGAGACCCAGTACTTC.

This clonotype was found a few times. The gene calls are TRBV20-1 and TRBJ2-7; D ambiguous. Germline assignment: CDR1 DFQATT and CDR2 SNEGSKA (reference sequence). V was trimmed by 0 bases and J by 2 bases, leaving 11 bases between them. This CDR3 region has 14 residues. CDR3 sequence reads: CSAREGISPYEQYF. The CDR3 DNA is TGCAGTGCTAGAGAGGGGATCTCGCCCTACGAGCAGTACTTC.

This clonotype showed up just a few times. The chain is built from TRBV5-6 and TRBJ2-3, with D perhaps TRBD2 (5 bases). V lost 6 bases, J lost 4 bases, and 18 bases lay in between. There are 15 residues in the CDR3. Germline V gives CDR1 SGHDT, CDR2 YYEEEE. The CDR3 spells CASIVMREGPDTQYF. In DNA, the CDR3 is TGTGCCAGCATCGTGATGAGGGAAGGCCCAGATACGCAGTATTTT.

The CDR3 is CASSLVAGRGGFQETQYF. In DNA form, the CDR3 reads TGTGCCAGCAGCTTAGTGGCTGGGCGGGGGGGCTTCCAAGAGACCCAGTACTTC. This chain connects TRBV11-2 to TRBJ2-5; 9 bases fit TRBD2. This CDR3 is built from 18 residues. Losses at the gene ends were 1 base for V and 1 base for J; bases not matched to a gene: 10. CDR1 and CDR2 (germline): SGHAT, FQNNGV.

The chain joins TRBV5-1 to TRBJ1-1, with 12 bases that match TRBD1. The CDR3 is 16 amino acids. Looked up from germline, CDR1 is SGHRS and CDR2 is YFSETQ. After removal of 3 bases from V and 4 bases from J, the junction contained 7 bases not matched to a gene. The CDR3 loop reads CASSSPGQGAGTEAFF. In nucleotides, the CDR3 is TGCGCCAGCAGCTCCCCGGGACAGGGGGCGGGCACTGAAGCTTTCTTT.

The chain uses TRBV12-3 or TRBV12-4 and TRBJ2-7, with a possible D match to TRBD2 (5 bases). Trimming pared 7 bases from V and 2 bases from J, leaving 15 bases between. The CDR3 consists of 14 residues. The CDR3 protein is CASTLGGWAYEQYF. The CDR3 DNA sequence: TGTGCCAGCACCTTAGGAGGTTGGGCCTACGAGCAGTACTTC.

The table lists this clonotype with many counts. The chain links TRBV29-1 to TRBJ2-3, with D uncertain. The V gene's germline CDR1 is SQVTM and CDR2 ANQGSEA. V lost 4 bases and J lost 1, with 9 bases in between. The CDR3 length is 13 residues. The CDR3 protein is CSVGPTGTDTQYF. CDR3 DNA sequence: TGCAGCGTTGGTCCAACGGGCACAGATACGCAGTATTTT.

The chain recombines TRBV5-6 with TRBJ2-1, with D possibly matching TRBD2 (5 bases). Germline V CDR1 and CDR2: SGHDT, YYEEEE. The CDR3 extends over 14 amino acids. Trimming stripped 0 bases from V and 7 bases from J, with 11 bases between. The CDR3 here is CASSLGFPGNEQFF. The DNA of the CDR3 is TGTGCCAGCAGCTTGGGTTTTCCGGGGAATGAGCAGTTCTTC.

The chain employs TRBV13 and TRBJ2-1; 7 bases fit TRBD1. This CDR3 has 15 amino acids. Germline CDR1 PRHDT, CDR2 FYEKMQ (reference sequence). The V gene end was trimmed by 5 bases and the J gene end by 3 bases; junction bases not matched to a gene: 7. CDR3 amino acids: CASSTRQGVYNEQFF. Written as DNA, the CDR3 is TGTGCCAGCAGCACTAGACAGGGCGTCTACAATGAGCAGTTCTTC.

V usage is TRBV2 and J usage is TRBJ2-5; 12 bases are a match to TRBD1. CDR1 SNHLY and CDR2 FYNNEI come from the germline V gene. V was clipped by 6 bases and J by 4 bases; unmatched bases: 6. This CDR3 spans 15 amino acids. CDR3 coding DNA: TGTGCCAGCAGCGCTGGGACAGGGGGCACAGAGACCCAGTACTTC. Its protein product is CASSAGTGGTETQYF.

This clonotype was found a few times. The chain carries TRBV6-1 and TRBJ2-1, with 15 bases matching TRBD2. Per germline, CDR1 MNHNS and CDR2 SASEGT. V lost 6 bases, J lost 4 bases, and 4 bases stayed unmatched. CDR3 length equals 16 residues. DNA of the CDR3: TGTGCCAGCAGCACCGGGACTAGCGGGGGGTACAATGAGCAGTTCTTC. This gives the protein CASSTGTSGGYNEQFF.

V gene TRBV2 combines with J gene TRBJ2-7; D tentatively reads TRBD1 or TRBD2 (7 bases each). The V gene lost 2 bases and the J gene lost 3 bases, with 17 bases spanning the gap. This CDR3 has 16 amino acids. In germline, CDR1 is SNHLY, CDR2 FYNNEI. CDR3 sequence: CASSEYNPGGDYEQYF. The CDR3 DNA follows: TGTGCCAGCAGTGAATATAATCCAGGGGGGGACTACGAGCAGTACTTC.

The chain employs TRBV14 and TRBJ2-4, with D possibly TRBD2 on 5 matching bases. The CDR3 spans 13 residues. The V end lost 0 bases, the J end lost 6 bases, and 6 bases lay between the germline ends. Germline values: CDR1 SGHDN, CDR2 FVKESK. CDR3 sequence (DNA): TGTGCCAGCAGCCAAGAAGGGAGAAACATTCAGTACTTC. Translation gives CASSQEGRNIQYF. The full variable domain, rest sourced from reference TRBV14 and TRBJ2-4, is EAGVTQFPSHSVIEKGQTVTLRCDPISGHDNLYWYRRVMGKEIKFLLHFVKESKQDESGMPNNRFLAERTGGTYSTLKVQPAELEDSGVYFCASSQEGRNIQYFGAGTRLSVL.

The rearrangement uses TRBV21-1 and TRBJ2-1; the table's D call TRBD1 went unverified against the DNA. TRBV21-1 counts as a pseudogene. The CDR3 contains 14 residues. Here the CDR3 reads CASSKVTGSNEQFF. For the CDR3, the DNA is TGTGCCAGCAGCAAGGTTACAGGGAGCAATGAGCAGTTCTTC.

The chain employs TRBV12-3 or TRBV12-4 and TRBJ1-2, with 7 bases lining up with TRBD1. This CDR3 has 14 residues. The J segment lost 3 bases and the V segment lost 10 bases, leaving 11 bases of the junction unmatched. CDR3 in amino acids: CAIKPPDRDYGYTF. DNA for the CDR3: TGTGCCATAAAACCCCCCGACAGGGACTATGGCTACACCTTC.

The CDR3 region has the DNA TGTGCCAGCAGCTTGGAGATACAGACCCAGTACTTC. Translation: CASSLEIQTQYF. This chain joins TRBV5-6 and TRBJ2-5; D is unresolved. CDR1 is SGHDT, CDR2 YYEEEE, per germline. The V and J ends lost 0 bases and 6 bases respectively, with 6 bases between them. The CDR3 is 12 residues long.

This chain links TRBV12-3 or TRBV12-4 with TRBJ2-5; TRBD2 matches at 13 bases. CDR3 length: 20 residues. V shed 2 bases and J 1 base; nucleotides not matched to a gene: 13. CDR3 DNA sequence: TGTGCCAGCAGTTTACTCCCGGGACTAGCGGGGCGCCCGATCCAAGAGACCCAGTACTTC. This codes for CASSLLPGLAGRPIQETQYF.

This clonotype was detected ten times or more. The genes are TRBV20-1 and TRBJ2-4; 7 bases fit TRBD1. J was trimmed by 7 bases and V by 0 bases; bases with no gene match: 3. The CDR3 covers 13 residues. Germline CDR1 and CDR2: DFQATT and SNEGSKA (reference sequence). Here the CDR3 reads CSARDLDRNIQYF. The CDR3 DNA is TGCAGTGCTAGAGATTTGGACAGGAACATTCAGTACTTC.

In this sample, this clonotype turned up a few times. The chain links TRBV5-1 to TRBJ2-1, with D perhaps TRBD1 or TRBD2 (5 bases each). This CDR3 contains 14 residues. V lost 0 bases to trimming and J lost 7 bases, with 11 bases between them. From germline, CDR1 is SGHRS and CDR2 YFSETQ. The CDR3 here is CASSLGRESNEQFF. CDR3 in DNA: TGCGCCAGCAGCTTGGGCAGGGAGTCGAATGAGCAGTTCTTC.